The 20 T cell receptor beta chains below come from one sample, sequenced in a study of blood T cell repertoires in COVID-19. Libraries were prepared by immunoSEQ multiplex PCR; TCRdb keeps only in-frame clonotypes and omits some of them. The sample has 150,000 to 160,000 clones; over 60% are singletons. Sequenced input: peripheral blood. The receptor set was obtained from an elderly man with acute or convalescent COVID-19.

This chain uses TRBV5-1 with TRBJ2-3; 7 bases map to TRBD2. The CDR3 spans 15 residues. V was clipped by 4 bases and J by 2 bases; unmatched bases: 7. Germline lookup yields CDR1 SGHRS and CDR2 YFSETQ. Written as DNA, the CDR3 is TGCGCCAGCAGCCCCCCGACTAGCCTCACAGATACGCAGTATTTT. Its translation is CASSPPTSLTDTQYF.

The rearrangement links TRBV30 to TRBJ1-5, with 9 bases lining up with TRBD1. Trimming took 2 bases from V and 4 from J; bases not matched to a gene: 3. Germline assignment: CDR1 GTSNPN and CDR2 SVGIG (reference sequence). The CDR3 runs 14 residues. CDR3 region: CAWSWTGDNQPQHF. As DNA, the CDR3 is TGTGCCTGGAGTTGGACAGGGGATAATCAGCCCCAGCATTTT.

The rearrangement joins TRBV10-3 to TRBJ2-7, with D possibly TRBD2 on 6 matching bases. Trimming left V 6 bases short and J 3 bases short, with 12 bases between. This CDR3 comprises 13 residues. The germline gives CDR1 ENHRY, CDR2 SYGVKD. Here the CDR3 DNA reads TGTGCCATCAGGGCCCGACTAGGCTACGAGCAGTACGTC. Residues: CAIRARLGYEQYV.

This rearrangement joins TRBV6-5 to TRBJ1-1; possibly TRBD1 for D (6 bases). This CDR3 is 15 amino acids long. Per the germline V gene, CDR1 is MNHEY and CDR2 is SVGAGI. The V gene lost 2 bases and the J gene lost 6 bases, with 16 bases spanning the gap. CDR3 in amino acids: CASSYDNREGSEAFF. CDR3 sequence (DNA): TGTGCCAGCAGTTACGATAACAGGGAGGGGTCTGAAGCTTTCTTT.

This clone was observed a handful of times. The chain uses TRBV28 and TRBJ2-7; 9 nucleotides agree with TRBD1. Unmatched junction bases numbered 9, after V lost 4 bases and J lost 5 bases. The germline V gene has CDR1 MDHEN and CDR2 SYDVKM. This CDR3 is built from 15 residues. The CDR3 region has the DNA TGTGCCAGCAGTTCCCCGGGACAGGGAGTGGACGAGCAGTACTTC. Protein: CASSSPGQGVDEQYF.

This clone was detected only once. The rearrangement links TRBV4-1 to TRBJ1-6, with 7 positions matching TRBD1. This CDR3 comprises 18 residues. Losses at the gene ends were 4 bases for V and 0 bases for J; bases not matched to a gene: 9. Germline CDR1 MGHRA, CDR2 YSYEKL. CDR3 loop: CASSPTRAGGSYNSPLHF. In DNA, the CDR3 is TGCGCCAGCAGCCCCACCAGGGCAGGGGGCTCCTATAATTCACCCCTCCACTTT.

V and J are TRBV11-2 and TRBJ2-4; D remains ambiguous. Deletions cut 0 bases from V and 3 bases from J, with 12 bases between. This CDR3 comprises 16 residues. Germline CDR1 and CDR2: SGHAT and FQNNGV. The CDR3 protein is CASSLDSGGSKNIQYF. The CDR3 DNA reads TGTGCCAGCAGCTTAGATTCGGGTGGTAGCAAAAACATTCAGTACTTC.

This clone was detected only a few times. The chain carries TRBV19 and TRBJ2-3; a weak D match, TRBD2 (5 bases). Trimming left V 2 bases short and J 0 bases short, with 12 bases between. CDR3 size: 16 residues. Per the germline V gene, CDR1 is LNHDA and CDR2 is SQIVND (reference sequence). CDR3 DNA sequence: TGTGCCAGTAGTATACTCGAGAGGGCTAGCACAGATACGCAGTATTTT. Translation gives CASSILERASTDTQYF.

The V and J genes are TRBV29-1 and TRBJ2-1; maybe TRBD2 (6 bases). This CDR3 has 16 residues. V lost 0 bases to trimming and J lost 1 base, with 13 bases between them. Germline V gene sequence: CDR1 SQVTM, CDR2 ANQGSEA. This chain's CDR3 is CSVEEGLSGSYNEQFF. The CDR3 coding sequence is TGCAGCGTTGAAGAAGGGCTCAGCGGGTCCTACAATGAGCAGTTCTTC.

CDR3 bases: TGCGCCAGCAGCTTGGAGGGGTATGTGGAGACCCAGTACTTC. This encodes CASSLEGYVETQYF. This chain joins TRBV5-1 and TRBJ2-5; weak D call: TRBD1 (5 bases). Germline V CDR1 and CDR2: SGHRS, YFSETQ. The CDR3 has 14 amino acids. V lost 0 bases, J lost 5 bases, and 11 bases lay in between.

The chain recombines TRBV27 with TRBJ1-1; 12 bases agree with TRBD1. CDR1 and CDR2 from the germline V gene are MNHEY and SMNVEV (reference sequence). The CDR3 runs to 17 residues. V gave up 3 bases and J gave up 1 base; unmatched junction bases: 6. DNA of the CDR3: TGTGCCAGCAGTTTTGGGACAGGGGGCGCGAGGAACACTGAAGCTTTCTTT. This codes for CASSFGTGGARNTEAFF.

As concerns this clone: The same CDR3 also results from other DNA sequences found in this sample. V gene TRBV9 combines with J gene TRBJ2-7; 9 nucleotides line up with TRBD2. Per the germline V gene, CDR1 is SGDLS and CDR2 is YYNGEE. With 5 bases clipped from V and 2 bases from J, the junction kept 11 bases outside the gene matches. The CDR3 runs to 16 residues. The CDR3 nucleotides are TGTGCCAGCAGTGTACTAGCGGGTAACAACCCCTACGAGCAGTACTTC. This translates into CASSVLAGNNPYEQYF. Full variable domain (outside the CDR3, taken from reference TRBV9 and TRBJ2-7): DSGVTQTPKHLITATGQRVTLRCSPRSGDLSVYWYQQSLDQGLQFLIQYYNGEERAKGNILERFSAQQFPDLHSELNLSSLELGDSALYFCASSVLAGNNPYEQYFGPGTRLTVT.

The V call is TRBV3-1 (or the pseudogene TRBV3-2), the J call TRBJ1-2; D is perhaps TRBD1 (6 bases). Trimming removed 3 bases at V and 2 bases at J, with 13 bases between. This CDR3 spans 15 amino acids. Germline values: CDR1 LGHDT, CDR2 YNNKEL (reference sequence). The CDR3 loop reads CASSQRTVTNYGYTF. The CDR3 DNA reads TGTGCCAGCAGCCAGAGGACAGTTACCAACTATGGCTACACCTTC.

The chain links TRBV27 to TRBJ1-5; D remains ambiguous. The ends were cut back, 3 bases at V and 0 bases at J, with 9 bases in the middle. The germline V gene encodes CDR1 MNHEY and CDR2 SMNVEV (reference sequence). The length of the CDR3 is 15 residues. In nucleotides, the CDR3 is TGTGCCAGCAGTTTTTCCGAACTTAGCAATCAGCCCCAGCATTTT. It yields the protein CASSFSELSNQPQHF.

J is TRBJ2-1 and V is TRBV19; no clear D. The CDR3 runs 13 residues. The ends were cut back, 3 bases at V and 6 bases at J, with 9 bases in the middle. CDR1 is LNHDA, CDR2 SQIVND, per germline (reference sequence). CDR3 region: CASSIPPLNEQFF. The CDR3 DNA reads as TGTGCCAGTAGTATCCCCCCCCTCAATGAGCAGTTCTTC.

The J gene is TRBJ2-3, the V gene TRBV12-3 or TRBV12-4; a weak D match, TRBD2 (5 bases). Trimming left V 3 bases short and J 2 bases short, with 6 bases between. The CDR3 spans 13 residues. The CDR3 reads CASSLDFTDTQYF. The CDR3 DNA follows: TGTGCCAGCAGTTTGGACTTCACAGATACGCAGTATTTT.

This rearrangement joins TRBV19 to TRBJ2-7; 9 bases align to TRBD1. Germline CDR1 is LNHDA and CDR2 is SQIVND (reference sequence). The CDR3 runs 15 residues. V was clipped by 8 bases and J by 3 bases; unmatched bases: 11. This CDR3 is CASGPTGTGSYEQYF. The CDR3 nucleotides are TGTGCCAGTGGCCCGACCGGGACAGGGAGCTACGAGCAGTACTTC.

The CDR3 DNA reads TGTGCCAGCAGCGTAGGTATGGGCTCCATCTCTGGAAACACCATATATTTT. Amino acids: CASSVGMGSISGNTIYF. The chain employs TRBV9 and TRBJ1-3; D gene uncertain. The CDR3 covers 17 residues. The V gene's germline CDR1 is SGDLS and CDR2 YYNGEE. V was pared by 0 bases and J by 0 bases, with 13 bases between.

The V and J genes are TRBV5-1 and TRBJ2-5; 8 bases map to TRBD1. The length of the CDR3 is 15 residues. With V trimmed by 0 bases and J by 5 bases, 6 bases remained unmatched. Looked up from germline, CDR1 is SGHRS and CDR2 is YFSETQ. Written as DNA, the CDR3 is TGCGCCAGCAGCTTGGCGGGACAGGAGGGGGAGACCCAGTACTTC. Translating it yields CASSLAGQEGETQYF.

The rearrangement links TRBV18 to TRBJ2-6; tentatively, D is TRBD1 (5 bases). The length of the CDR3 is 16 residues. The V gene's germline CDR1 is KGHSH and CDR2 LQKENI. V was clipped by 1 base and J by 4 bases, with 11 bases between them. This CDR3 reads CASSPLRGTGANVLTF. In DNA form, the CDR3 reads TGTGCCAGCTCACCACTAAGGGGAACCGGGGCCAACGTCCTGACTTTC.